The 4 T cell receptor beta chains below all came from one sample that was sequenced in a study of blood T cell repertoires in COVID-19. Method: immunoSEQ multiplex PCR; TCRdb's copy keeps in-frame clones and lacks some. The table has 350,000 or so clones, around 87% seen once; the top ten hold more than 9%. Input material: peripheral blood. The receptor set was obtained from a young woman with COVID-19, enrolled during active disease.

The chain recombines TRBV28 with TRBJ1-2, with 8 bases that match TRBD1. V was clipped by 1 base and J by 6 bases; unmatched bases: 7. Germline loops: CDR1 MDHEN, CDR2 SYDVKM. The CDR3 loop spans 15 amino acids. Here the CDR3 DNA reads TGTGCCAGCAGTTTATTGATGGACAGGGTGGATGGCTACACCTTC. Translating it yields CASSLLMDRVDGYTF.

V gene TRBV10-3 combines with J gene TRBJ2-7; 7 bases line up with TRBD1. CDR3 size: 13 residues. The trim removed 10 bases at V and 2 bases at J, leaving 8 bases unmatched. Germline V gene data show CDR1 as ENHRY and CDR2 as SYGVKD. CDR3 residues: CATWGTETYEQYF. DNA of the CDR3: TGTGCCACCTGGGGGACAGAAACCTACGAGCAGTACTTC.

V and J are TRBV7-2 and TRBJ2-7; possibly TRBD1 for D (6 bases). Per germline, CDR1 SGHTA and CDR2 FQGNSA. Trimming took off 4 bases at V and 2 bases at J, with 15 bases between the two ends. CDR3 size: 15 residues. The CDR3 region is CASSSRTGTTYEQYF. The DNA of the CDR3 is TGTGCCAGCAGCTCGAGGACCGGGACAACCTACGAGCAGTACTTC.

The V and J genes are TRBV27 and TRBJ2-1; D is perhaps TRBD1 (5 bases). The CDR3 has 11 amino acids. V was clipped by 2 bases and J by 12 bases, with 8 bases between them. Germline CDR1 and CDR2: MNHEY and SMNVEV (reference sequence). The CDR3 DNA sequence: TGTGCCAGCAGTTTAGGGGCAGGGCAGTTCTTC. It translates to CASSLGAGQFF.